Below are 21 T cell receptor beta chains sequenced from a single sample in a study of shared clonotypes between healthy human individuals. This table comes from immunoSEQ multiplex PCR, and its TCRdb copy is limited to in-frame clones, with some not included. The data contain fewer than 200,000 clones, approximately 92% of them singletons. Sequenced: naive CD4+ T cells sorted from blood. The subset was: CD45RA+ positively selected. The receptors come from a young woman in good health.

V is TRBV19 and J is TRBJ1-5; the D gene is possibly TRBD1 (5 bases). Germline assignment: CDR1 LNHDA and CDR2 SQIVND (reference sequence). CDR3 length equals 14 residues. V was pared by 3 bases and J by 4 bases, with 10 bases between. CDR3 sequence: CASSMVAGNQPQHF. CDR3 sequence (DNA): TGTGCCAGTAGTATGGTGGCAGGGAATCAGCCCCAGCATTTT. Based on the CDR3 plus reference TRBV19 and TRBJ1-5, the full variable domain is DGGITQSPKYLFRKEGQNVTLSCEQNLNHDAMYWYRQDPGQGLRLIYYSQIVNDFQKGDIAEGYSVSREKKESFPLTVTSAQKNPTAFYLCASSMVAGNQPQHFGDGTRLSIL.

The CDR3 loop is CASSDWTANEQFF. The DNA for the CDR3 is TGTGCCAGCAGTGACTGGACGGCAAATGAGCAGTTCTTC. The rearrangement links TRBV25-1 to TRBJ2-1, with D uncertain. The germline CDR1 and CDR2 sequences are MGHDK and SYGVNS. V gave up 3 bases and J gave up 7 bases, with 10 bases separating them. This CDR3 contains 13 residues.

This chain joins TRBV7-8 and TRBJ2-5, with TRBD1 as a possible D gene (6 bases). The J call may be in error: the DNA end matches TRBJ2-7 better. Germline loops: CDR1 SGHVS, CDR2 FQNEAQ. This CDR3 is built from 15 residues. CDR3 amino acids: CATVLTLDSSYEQYF. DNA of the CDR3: TGTGCCACCGTACTAACCTTGGACAGCTCCTACGAGCAGTACTTC.

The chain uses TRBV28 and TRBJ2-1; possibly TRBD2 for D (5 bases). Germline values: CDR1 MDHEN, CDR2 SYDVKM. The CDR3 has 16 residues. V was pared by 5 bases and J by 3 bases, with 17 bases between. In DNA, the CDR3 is TGTGCCAGCAGTCGGGGAGCGAGCGGCCGCTACAATGAGCAGTTCTTC. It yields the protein CASSRGASGRYNEQFF.

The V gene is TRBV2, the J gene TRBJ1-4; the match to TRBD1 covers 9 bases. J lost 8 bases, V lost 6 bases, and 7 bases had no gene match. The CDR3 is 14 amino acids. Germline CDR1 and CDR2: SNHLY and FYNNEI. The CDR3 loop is CASRKTGGGEKLFF. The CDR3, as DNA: TGTGCCAGCAGAAAGACAGGGGGAGGGGAAAAACTGTTTTTT.

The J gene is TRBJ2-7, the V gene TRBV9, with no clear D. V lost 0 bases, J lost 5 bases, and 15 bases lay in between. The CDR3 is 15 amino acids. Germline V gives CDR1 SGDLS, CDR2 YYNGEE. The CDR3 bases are TGTGCCAGCAGCGTAGGCGGCTCCGGCGAGGACGAGCAGTACTTC. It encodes CASSVGGSGEDEQYF.

The CDR3 loop is CASSFPRGRGLANEQYF. DNA of the CDR3: TGTGCCAGCAGTTTCCCCCGGGGCAGGGGGCTGGCCAACGAGCAGTACTTC. The chain couples TRBV28 to TRBJ2-7; the match to TRBD1 covers 8 bases. Germline-derived CDR1 and CDR2 are MDHEN and SYDVKM. After removal of 3 bases from V and 5 bases from J, the junction contained 15 bases not matched to a gene. The CDR3 has 17 residues.

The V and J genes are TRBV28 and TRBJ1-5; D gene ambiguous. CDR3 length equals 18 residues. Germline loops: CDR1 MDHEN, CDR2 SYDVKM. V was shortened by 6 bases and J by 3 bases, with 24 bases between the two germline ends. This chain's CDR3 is CASSLPGGLIKNNQPQHF. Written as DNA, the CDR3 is TGTGCCAGCAGCCTCCCCGGAGGACTCATCAAGAACAATCAGCCCCAGCATTTT.

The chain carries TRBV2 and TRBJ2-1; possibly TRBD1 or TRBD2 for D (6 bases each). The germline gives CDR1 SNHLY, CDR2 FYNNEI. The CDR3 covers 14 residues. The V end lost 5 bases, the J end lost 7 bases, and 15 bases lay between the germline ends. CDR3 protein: CASSLGGRRNEQFF. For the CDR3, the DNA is TGTGCCAGCAGTTTAGGGGGGCGTAGGAATGAGCAGTTCTTC. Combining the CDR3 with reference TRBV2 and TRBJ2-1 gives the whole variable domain EPEVTQTPSHQVTQMGQEVILRCVPISNHLYFYWYRQILGQKVEFLVSFYNNEISEKSEIFDDQFSVERPDGSNFTLKIRSTKLEDSAMYFCASSLGGRRNEQFFGPGTRLTVL.

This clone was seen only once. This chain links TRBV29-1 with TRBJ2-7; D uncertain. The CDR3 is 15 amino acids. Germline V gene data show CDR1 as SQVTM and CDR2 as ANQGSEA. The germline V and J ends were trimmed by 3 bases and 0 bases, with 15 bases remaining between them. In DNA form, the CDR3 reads TGCAGCGTTGAGGTTGGCTTTTCCGCCTCCTACGAGCAGTACTTC. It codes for CSVEVGFSASYEQYF.

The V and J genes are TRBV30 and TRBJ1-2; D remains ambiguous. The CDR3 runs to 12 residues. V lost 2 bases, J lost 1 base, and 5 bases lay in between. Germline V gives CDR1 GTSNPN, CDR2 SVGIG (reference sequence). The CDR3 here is CAWSPVNYGYTF. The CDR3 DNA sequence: TGTGCCTGGAGTCCTGTTAACTATGGCTACACCTTC.

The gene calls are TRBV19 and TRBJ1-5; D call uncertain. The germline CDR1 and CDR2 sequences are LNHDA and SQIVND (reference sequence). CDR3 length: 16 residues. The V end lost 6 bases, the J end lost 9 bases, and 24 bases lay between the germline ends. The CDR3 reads CASSKPGPQARRPQHF. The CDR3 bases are TGTGCCAGTAGCAAGCCAGGACCCCAAGCACGTCGGCCCCAGCATTTT.

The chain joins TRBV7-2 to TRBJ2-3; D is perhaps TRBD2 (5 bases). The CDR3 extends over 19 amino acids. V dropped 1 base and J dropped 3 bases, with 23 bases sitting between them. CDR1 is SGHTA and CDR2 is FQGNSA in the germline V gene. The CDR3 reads CASSLGIARAPPSTDTQYF. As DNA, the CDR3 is TGTGCCAGCAGCTTAGGTATCGCGCGGGCCCCGCCCAGTACAGATACGCAGTATTTT.

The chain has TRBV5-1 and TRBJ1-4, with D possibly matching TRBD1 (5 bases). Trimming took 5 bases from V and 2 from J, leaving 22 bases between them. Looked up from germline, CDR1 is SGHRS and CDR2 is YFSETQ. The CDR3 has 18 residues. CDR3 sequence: CASRPVFGGLRTNEKLFF. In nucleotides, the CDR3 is TGCGCCAGCAGGCCTGTTTTTGGGGGACTCAGGACTAATGAAAAACTGTTTTTT.

CDR3 region: CAWSTGRFTGELFF. The CDR3, as DNA: TGTGCCTGGTCGACAGGGAGGTTTACCGGGGAGCTGTTTTTT. V and J are TRBV30 and TRBJ2-2, with D perhaps matching TRBD1 (7 bases). CDR3 length: 14 amino acids. Trimming took off 5 bases at V and 5 bases at J, with 15 bases between the two ends. Germline V lookup: CDR1 GTSNPN, CDR2 SVGIG (reference sequence).

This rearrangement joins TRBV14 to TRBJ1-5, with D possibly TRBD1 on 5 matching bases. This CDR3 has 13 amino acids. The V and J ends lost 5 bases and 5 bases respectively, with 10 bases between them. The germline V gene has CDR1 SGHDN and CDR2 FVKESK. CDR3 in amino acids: CASSWATDQPQHF. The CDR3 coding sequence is TGTGCCAGCAGCTGGGCGACAGATCAGCCCCAGCATTTT.

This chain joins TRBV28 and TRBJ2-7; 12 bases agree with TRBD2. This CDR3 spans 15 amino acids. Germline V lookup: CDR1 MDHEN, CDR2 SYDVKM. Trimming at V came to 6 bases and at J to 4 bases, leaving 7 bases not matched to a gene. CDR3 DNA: TGTGCCAGCAGCATCGCGACTAGCGGGAGTTACGAGCAGTACTTC. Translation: CASSIATSGSYEQYF.

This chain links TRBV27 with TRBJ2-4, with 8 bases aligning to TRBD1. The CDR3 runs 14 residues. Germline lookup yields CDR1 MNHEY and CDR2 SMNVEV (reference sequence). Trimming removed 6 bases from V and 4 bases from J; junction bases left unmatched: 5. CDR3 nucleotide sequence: TGTGCCAGCAGAGGGACAGGAAAAAAAAACATTCAGTACTTC. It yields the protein CASRGTGKKNIQYF.

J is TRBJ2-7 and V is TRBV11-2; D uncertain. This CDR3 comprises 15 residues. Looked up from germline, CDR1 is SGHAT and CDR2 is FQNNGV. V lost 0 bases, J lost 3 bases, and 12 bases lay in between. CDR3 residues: CASSLDFRSFYEQYF. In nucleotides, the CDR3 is TGTGCCAGCAGCTTAGATTTCCGATCGTTCTACGAGCAGTACTTC.

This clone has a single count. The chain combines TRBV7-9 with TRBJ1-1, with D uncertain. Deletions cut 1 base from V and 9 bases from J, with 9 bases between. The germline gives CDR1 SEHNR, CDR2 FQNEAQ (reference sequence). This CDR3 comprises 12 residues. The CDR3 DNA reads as TGTGCCAGCAGCTTAGAGGAAGGGAAAGCTTTCTTT. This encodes CASSLEEGKAFF.

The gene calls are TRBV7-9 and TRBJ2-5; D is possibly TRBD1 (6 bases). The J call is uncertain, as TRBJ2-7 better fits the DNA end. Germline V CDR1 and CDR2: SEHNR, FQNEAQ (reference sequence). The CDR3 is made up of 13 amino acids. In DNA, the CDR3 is TGTGCCAGCAGCCTCGATACAGGGTACGAGCAGTACTTC. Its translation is CASSLDTGYEQYF.